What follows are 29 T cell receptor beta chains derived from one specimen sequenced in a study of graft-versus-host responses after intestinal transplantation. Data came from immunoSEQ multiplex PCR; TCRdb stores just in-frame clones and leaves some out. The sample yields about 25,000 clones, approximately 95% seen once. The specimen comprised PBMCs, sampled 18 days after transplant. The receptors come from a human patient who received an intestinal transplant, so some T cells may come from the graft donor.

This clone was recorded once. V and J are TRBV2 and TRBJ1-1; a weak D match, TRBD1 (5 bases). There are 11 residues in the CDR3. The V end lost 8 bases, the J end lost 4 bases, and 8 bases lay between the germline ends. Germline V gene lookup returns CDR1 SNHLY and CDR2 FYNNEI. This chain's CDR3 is CASSGGTEAFF. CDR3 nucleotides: TGTGCCAGCTCCGGGGGCACTGAAGCTTTCTTT.

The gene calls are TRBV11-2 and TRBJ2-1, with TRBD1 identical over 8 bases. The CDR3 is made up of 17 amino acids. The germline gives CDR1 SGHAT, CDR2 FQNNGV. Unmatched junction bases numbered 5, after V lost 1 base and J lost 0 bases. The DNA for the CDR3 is TGTGCCAGCAGCTTAGGGACAGGGATTGTCTCCTACAATGAGCAGTTCTTC. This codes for CASSLGTGIVSYNEQFF.

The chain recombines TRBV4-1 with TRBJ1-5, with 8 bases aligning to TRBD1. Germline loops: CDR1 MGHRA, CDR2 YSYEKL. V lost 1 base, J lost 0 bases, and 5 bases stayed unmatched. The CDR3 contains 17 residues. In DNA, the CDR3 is TGCGCCAGCAGCCAAGGGGGGACAGGTTATAGCAATCAGCCCCAGCATTTT. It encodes CASSQGGTGYSNQPQHF.

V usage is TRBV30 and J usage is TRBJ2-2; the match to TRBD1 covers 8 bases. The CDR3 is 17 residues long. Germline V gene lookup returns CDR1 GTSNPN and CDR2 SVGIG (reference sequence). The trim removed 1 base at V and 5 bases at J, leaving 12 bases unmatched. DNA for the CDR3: TGTGCCTGGAGTGGAGTCGGCTCACAGGGGGGAACCGGGGAGCTGTTTTTT. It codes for CAWSGVGSQGGTGELFF.

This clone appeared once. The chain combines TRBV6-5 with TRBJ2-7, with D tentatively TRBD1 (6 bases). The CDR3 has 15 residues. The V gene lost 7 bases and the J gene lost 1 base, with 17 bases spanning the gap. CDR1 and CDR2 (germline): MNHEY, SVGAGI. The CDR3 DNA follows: TGTGCCAGCACCCCCGGGACATATTCTTCCTACGAGCAGTACTTC. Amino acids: CASTPGTYSSYEQYF.

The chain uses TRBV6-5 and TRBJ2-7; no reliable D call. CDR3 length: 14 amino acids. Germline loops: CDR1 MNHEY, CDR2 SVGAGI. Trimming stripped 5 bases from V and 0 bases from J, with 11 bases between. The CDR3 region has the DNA TGTGCCAGCAGTGCGGACGGTGACTCCTACGAGCAGTACTTC. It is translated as CASSADGDSYEQYF.

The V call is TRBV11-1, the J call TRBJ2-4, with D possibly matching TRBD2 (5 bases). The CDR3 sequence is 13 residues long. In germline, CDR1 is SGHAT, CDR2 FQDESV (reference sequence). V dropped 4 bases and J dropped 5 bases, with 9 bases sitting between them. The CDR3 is CASSWFGENIQYF. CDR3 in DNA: TGTGCCAGCAGCTGGTTCGGGGAAAACATTCAGTACTTC.

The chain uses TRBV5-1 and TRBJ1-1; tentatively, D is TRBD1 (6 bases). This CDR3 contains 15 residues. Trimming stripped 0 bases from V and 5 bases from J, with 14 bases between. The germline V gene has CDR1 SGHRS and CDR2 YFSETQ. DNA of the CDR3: TGCGCCAGCAGCTTGGGTTGGGGAGGGGGGACTGAAGCTTTCTTT. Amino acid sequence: CASSLGWGGGTEAFF.

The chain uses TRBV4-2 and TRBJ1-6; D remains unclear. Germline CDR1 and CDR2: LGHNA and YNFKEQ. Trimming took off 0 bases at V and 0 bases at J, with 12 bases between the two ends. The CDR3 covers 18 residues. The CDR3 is CASSQDLLRSSYNSPLHF. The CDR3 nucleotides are TGTGCCAGCAGCCAAGATCTATTAAGGAGCTCCTATAATTCACCCCTCCACTTT.

The DNA for the CDR3 is TGTGCCAGTAGTATAGGCCGGAACACCGGGGAGCTGTTTTTT. It codes for CASSIGRNTGELFF. The chain is built from TRBV19 and TRBJ2-2; D is unresolved. This CDR3 has 14 residues. CDR1 is LNHDA, CDR2 SQIVND, per germline (reference sequence). Trimming removed 1 base at V and 1 base at J, with 4 bases between.

The CDR3: CASSISAPLDGYTF. Written as DNA, the CDR3 is TGTGCCAGTAGTATATCGGCCCCTCTAGATGGCTACACCTTC. The rearrangement links TRBV19 to TRBJ1-2; no definite D call. CDR1 and CDR2 (germline): LNHDA, SQIVND (reference sequence). The V gene lost 2 bases and the J gene lost 6 bases, with 13 bases spanning the gap. The CDR3 length is 14 residues.

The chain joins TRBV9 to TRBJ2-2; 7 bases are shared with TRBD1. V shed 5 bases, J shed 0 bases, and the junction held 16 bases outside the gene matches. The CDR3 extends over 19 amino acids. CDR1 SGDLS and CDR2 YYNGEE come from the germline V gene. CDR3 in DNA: TGTGCCAGCAGTCACCCCCGGGACAGAGAAATCTCGAACACCGGGGAGCTGTTTTTT. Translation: CASSHPRDREISNTGELFF.

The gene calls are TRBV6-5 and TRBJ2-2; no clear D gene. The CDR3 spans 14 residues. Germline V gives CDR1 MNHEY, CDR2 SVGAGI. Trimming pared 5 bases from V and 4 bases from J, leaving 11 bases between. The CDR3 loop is CASSPSRVTGELFF. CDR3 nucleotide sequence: TGTGCCAGCAGTCCGTCTCGGGTCACCGGGGAGCTGTTTTTT.

The CDR3 reads CASSYGSDTQYF. CDR3 DNA: TGTGCCAGCAGTTACGGATCAGATACGCAGTATTTT. The rearrangement uses TRBV6-5 and TRBJ2-3; the D is unclear. CDR1 is MNHEY and CDR2 is SVGAGI in the germline V gene. This CDR3 is built from 12 residues. Between the trimmed V and J ends, which lost 2 bases and 4 bases, there was a span of 4 bases.

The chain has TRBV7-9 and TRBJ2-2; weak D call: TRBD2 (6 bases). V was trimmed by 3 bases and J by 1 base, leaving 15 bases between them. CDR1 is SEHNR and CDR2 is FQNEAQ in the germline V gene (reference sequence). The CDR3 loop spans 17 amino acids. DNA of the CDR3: TGTGCCAGCAGCTTCGTTCGGGGGACGGAGAACACCGGGGAGCTGTTTTTT. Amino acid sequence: CASSFVRGTENTGELFF.

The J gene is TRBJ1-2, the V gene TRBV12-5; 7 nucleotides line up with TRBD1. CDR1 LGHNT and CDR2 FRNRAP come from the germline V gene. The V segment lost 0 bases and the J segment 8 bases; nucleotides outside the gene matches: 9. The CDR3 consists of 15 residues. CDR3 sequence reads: CASGLVRGEGGGYTF. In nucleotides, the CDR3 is TGTGCTAGTGGTTTGGTACGGGGGGAAGGGGGCGGCTACACCTTC.

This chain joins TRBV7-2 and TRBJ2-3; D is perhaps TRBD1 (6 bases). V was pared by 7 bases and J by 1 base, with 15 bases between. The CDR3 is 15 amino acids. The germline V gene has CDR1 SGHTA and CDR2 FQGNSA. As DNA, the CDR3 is TGTGCCAGCAAAAACAGGGCAGGGGGCACAGATACGCAGTATTTT. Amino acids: CASKNRAGGTDTQYF. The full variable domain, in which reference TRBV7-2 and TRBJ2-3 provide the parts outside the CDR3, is GAGVSQSPSNKVTEKGKDVELRCDPISGHTALYWYRQSLGQGLEFLIYFQGNSAPDKSGLPSDRFSAERTGGSVSTLTIQRTQQEDSAVYLCASKNRAGGTDTQYFGPGTRLTVL.

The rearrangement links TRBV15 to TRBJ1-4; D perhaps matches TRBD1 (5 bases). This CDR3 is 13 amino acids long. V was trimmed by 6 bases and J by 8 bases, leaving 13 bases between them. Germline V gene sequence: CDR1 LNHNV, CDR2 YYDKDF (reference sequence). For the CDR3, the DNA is TGTGCCACCAGAGGGCAGGGTGGCGAAAAACTGTTTTTT. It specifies CATRGQGGEKLFF.

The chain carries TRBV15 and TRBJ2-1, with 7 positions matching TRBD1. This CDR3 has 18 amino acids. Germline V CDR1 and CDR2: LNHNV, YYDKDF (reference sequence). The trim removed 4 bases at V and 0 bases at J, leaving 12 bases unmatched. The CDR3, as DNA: TGTGCCACCAGCACAGGGATTTTTCGACAGGGCTCCTACAATGAGCAGTTCTTC. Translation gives CATSTGIFRQGSYNEQFF.

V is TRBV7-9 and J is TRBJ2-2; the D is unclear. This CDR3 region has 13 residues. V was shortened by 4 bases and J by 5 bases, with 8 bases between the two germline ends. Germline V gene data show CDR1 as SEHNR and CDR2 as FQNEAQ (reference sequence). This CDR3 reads CASSSSRTGELFF. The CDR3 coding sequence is TGTGCCAGCAGCTCCAGTCGGACCGGGGAGCTGTTTTTT. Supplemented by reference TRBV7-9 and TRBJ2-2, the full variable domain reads DTGVSQNPRHKITKRGQNVTFRCDPISEHNRLYWYRQTLGQGPEFLTYFQNEAQLEKSRLLSDRFSAERPKGSFSTLEIQRTEQGDSAMYLCASSSSRTGELFFGEGSRLTVL.

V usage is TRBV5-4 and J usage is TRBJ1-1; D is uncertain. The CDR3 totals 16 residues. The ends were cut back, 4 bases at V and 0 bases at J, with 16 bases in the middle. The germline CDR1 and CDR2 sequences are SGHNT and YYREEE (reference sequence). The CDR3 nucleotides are TGTGCCAGCAGCAGAGACGGACCCCTAATGAACACTGAAGCTTTCTTT. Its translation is CASSRDGPLMNTEAFF.

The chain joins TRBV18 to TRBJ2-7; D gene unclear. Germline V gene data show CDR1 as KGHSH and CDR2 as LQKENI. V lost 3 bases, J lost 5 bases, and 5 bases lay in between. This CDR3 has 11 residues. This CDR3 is CASSPANEQYF. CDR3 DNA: TGTGCCAGCTCACCGGCCAACGAGCAGTACTTC.

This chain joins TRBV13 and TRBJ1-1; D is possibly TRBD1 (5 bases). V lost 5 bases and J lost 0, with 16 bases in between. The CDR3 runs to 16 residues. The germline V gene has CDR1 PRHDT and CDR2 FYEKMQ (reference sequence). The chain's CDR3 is CASSPDGDDMNTEAFF. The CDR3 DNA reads TGTGCCAGCAGCCCCGACGGGGACGATATGAACACTGAAGCTTTCTTT.

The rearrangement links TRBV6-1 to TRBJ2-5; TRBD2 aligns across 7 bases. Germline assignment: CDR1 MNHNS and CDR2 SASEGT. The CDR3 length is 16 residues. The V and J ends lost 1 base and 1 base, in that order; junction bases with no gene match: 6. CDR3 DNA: TGTGCCAGCAGTGAAGTGTTCGGGGGGAGCCAAGAGACCCAGTACTTC. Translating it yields CASSEVFGGSQETQYF.

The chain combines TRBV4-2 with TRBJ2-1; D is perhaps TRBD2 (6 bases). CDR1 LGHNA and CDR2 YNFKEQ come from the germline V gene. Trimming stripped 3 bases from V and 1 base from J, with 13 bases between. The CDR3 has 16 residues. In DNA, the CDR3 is TGTGCCAGCAGCCAGGAAACCGGGACTTCCTACAATGAGCAGTTCTTC. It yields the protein CASSQETGTSYNEQFF.

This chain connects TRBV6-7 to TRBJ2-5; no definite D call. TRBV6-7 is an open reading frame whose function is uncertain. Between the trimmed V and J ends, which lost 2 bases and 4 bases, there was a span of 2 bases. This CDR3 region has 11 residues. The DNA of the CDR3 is TGTGCCAGCAGTTACCCAGAGACCCAGTACTTC. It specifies CASSYPETQYF.

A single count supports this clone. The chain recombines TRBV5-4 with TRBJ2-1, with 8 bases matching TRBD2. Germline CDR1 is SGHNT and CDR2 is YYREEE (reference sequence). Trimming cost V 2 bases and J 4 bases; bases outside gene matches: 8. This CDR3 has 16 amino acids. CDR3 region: CASSFWGGGLYNEQFF. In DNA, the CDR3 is TGTGCCAGCAGCTTTTGGGGCGGGGGGCTTTACAATGAGCAGTTCTTC.

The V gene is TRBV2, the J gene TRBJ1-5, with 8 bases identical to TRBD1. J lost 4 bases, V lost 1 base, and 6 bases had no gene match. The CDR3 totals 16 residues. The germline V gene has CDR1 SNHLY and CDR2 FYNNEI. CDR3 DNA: TGTGCCAGCAGTGAAGATCAGGGGGCGCGAAATCAGCCCCAGCATTTT. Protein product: CASSEDQGARNQPQHF. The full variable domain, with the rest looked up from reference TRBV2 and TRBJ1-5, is EPEVTQTPSHQVTQMGQEVILRCVPISNHLYFYWYRQILGQKVEFLVSFYNNEISEKSEIFDDQFSVERPDGSNFTLKIRSTKLEDSAMYFCASSEDQGARNQPQHFGDGTRLSIL.

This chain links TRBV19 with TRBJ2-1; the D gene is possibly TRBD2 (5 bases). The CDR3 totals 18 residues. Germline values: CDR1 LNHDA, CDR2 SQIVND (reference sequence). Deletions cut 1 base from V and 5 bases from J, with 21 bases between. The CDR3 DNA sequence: TGTGCCAGTAGTATAGCCGATACTTGGGGAGATCCCAACAATGAGCAGTTCTTC. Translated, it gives CASSIADTWGDPNNEQFF. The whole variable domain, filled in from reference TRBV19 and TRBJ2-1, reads DGGITQSPKYLFRKEGQNVTLSCEQNLNHDAMYWYRQDPGQGLRLIYYSQIVNDFQKGDIAEGYSVSREKKESFPLTVTSAQKNPTAFYLCASSIADTWGDPNNEQFFGPGTRLTVL.